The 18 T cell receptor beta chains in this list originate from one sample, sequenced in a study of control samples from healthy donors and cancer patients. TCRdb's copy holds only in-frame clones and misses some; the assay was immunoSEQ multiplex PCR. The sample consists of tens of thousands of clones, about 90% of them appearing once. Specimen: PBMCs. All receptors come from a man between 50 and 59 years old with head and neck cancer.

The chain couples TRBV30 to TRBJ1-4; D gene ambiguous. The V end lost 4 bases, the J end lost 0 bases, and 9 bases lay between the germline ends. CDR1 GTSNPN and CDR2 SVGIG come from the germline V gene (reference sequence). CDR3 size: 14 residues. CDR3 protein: CAWTRQTTNEKLFF. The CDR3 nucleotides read TGTGCCTGGACCAGGCAGACAACTAATGAAAAACTGTTTTTT.

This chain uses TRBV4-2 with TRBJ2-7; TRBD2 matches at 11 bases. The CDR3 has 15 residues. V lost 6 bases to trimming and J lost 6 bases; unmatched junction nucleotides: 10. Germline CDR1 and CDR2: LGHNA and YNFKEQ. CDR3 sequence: CASSISGRAEPEQYF. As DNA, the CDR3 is TGTGCCAGCAGTATTAGCGGGAGGGCCGAGCCCGAGCAGTACTTC.

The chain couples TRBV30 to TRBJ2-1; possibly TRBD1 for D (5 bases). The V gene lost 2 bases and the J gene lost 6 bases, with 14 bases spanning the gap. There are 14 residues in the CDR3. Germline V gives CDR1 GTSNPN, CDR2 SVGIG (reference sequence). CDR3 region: CAWSSSPQVNEQFF. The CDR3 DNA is TGTGCCTGGAGTTCGAGCCCACAGGTCAATGAGCAGTTCTTC.

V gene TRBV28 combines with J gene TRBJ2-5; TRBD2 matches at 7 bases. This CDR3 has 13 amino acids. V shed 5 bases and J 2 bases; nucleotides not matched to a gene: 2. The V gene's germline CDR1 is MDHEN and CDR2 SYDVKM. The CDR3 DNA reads TGTGCCAGCAGTGGCGGGGGTCAAGAGACCCAGTACTTC. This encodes CASSGGGQETQYF.

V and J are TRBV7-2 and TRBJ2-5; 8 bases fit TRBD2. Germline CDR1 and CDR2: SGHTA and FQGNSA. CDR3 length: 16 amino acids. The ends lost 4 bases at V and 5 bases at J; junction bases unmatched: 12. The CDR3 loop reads CASSSTRGGLVETQYF. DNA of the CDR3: TGTGCCAGCAGCTCAACCCGCGGGGGGCTGGTGGAGACCCAGTACTTC. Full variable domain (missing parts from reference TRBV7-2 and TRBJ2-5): GAGVSQSPSNKVTEKGKDVELRCDPISGHTALYWYRQSLGQGLEFLIYFQGNSAPDKSGLPSDRFSAERTGGSVSTLTIQRTQQEDSAVYLCASSSTRGGLVETQYFGPGTRLLVL.

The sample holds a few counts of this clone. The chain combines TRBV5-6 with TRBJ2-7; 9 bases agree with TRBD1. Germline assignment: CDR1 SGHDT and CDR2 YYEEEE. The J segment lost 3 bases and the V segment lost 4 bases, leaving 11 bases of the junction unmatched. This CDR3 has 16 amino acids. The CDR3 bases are TGTGCCAGCAGCGCGGACAGGGGACCAAGGAACTACGAGCAGTACTTC. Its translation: CASSADRGPRNYEQYF.

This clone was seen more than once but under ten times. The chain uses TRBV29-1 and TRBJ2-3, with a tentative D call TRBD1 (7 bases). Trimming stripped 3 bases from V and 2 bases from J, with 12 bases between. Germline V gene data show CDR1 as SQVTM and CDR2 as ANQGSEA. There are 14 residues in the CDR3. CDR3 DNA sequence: TGCAGCGTTGAGGGCGGGACAGACACAGATACGCAGTATTTT. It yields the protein CSVEGGTDTDTQYF.

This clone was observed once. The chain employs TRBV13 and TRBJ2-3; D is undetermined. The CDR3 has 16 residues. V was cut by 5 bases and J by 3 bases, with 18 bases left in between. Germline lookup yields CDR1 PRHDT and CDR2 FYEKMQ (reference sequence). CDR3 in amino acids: CASSASNSPATDTQYF. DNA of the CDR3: TGTGCCAGCAGCGCCTCTAATTCGCCGGCGACAGATACGCAGTATTTT.

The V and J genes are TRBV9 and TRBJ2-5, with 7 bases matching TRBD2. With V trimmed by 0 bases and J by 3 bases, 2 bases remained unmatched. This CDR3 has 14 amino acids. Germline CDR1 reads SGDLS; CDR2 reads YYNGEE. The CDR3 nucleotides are TGTGCCAGCAGCGTAGTAAGCGGGGAAGAGACCCAGTACTTC. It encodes CASSVVSGEETQYF.

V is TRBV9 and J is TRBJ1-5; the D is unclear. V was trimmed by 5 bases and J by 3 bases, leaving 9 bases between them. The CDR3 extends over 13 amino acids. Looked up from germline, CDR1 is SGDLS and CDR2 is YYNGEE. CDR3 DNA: TGTGCCAGCAGTGATAGGCCCAATCAGCCCCAGCATTTT. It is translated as CASSDRPNQPQHF.

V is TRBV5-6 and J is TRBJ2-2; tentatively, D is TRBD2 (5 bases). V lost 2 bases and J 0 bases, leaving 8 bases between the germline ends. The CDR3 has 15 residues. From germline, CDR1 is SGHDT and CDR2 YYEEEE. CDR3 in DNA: TGTGCCAGCAGCTTCGAGGGTACGAACACCGGGGAGCTGTTTTTT. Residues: CASSFEGTNTGELFF.

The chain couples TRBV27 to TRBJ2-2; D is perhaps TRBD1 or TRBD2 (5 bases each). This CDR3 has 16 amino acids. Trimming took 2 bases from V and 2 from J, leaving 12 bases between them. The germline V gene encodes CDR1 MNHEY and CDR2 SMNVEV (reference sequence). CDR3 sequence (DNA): TGTGCCAGCAGTTTACGGGGACCGCTAAACACCGGGGAGCTGTTTTTT. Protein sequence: CASSLRGPLNTGELFF.

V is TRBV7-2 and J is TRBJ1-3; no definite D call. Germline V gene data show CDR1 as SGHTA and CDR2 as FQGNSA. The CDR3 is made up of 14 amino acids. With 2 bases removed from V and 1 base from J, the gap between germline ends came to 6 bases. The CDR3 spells CASSLLGSGNTIYF. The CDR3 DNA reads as TGTGCCAGCAGCTTACTGGGATCTGGAAACACCATATATTTT.

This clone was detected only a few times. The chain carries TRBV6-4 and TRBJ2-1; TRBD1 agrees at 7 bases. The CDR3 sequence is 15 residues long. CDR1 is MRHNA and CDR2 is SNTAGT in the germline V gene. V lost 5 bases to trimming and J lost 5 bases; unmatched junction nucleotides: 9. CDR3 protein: CASSLKLTGDNEQFF. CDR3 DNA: TGTGCCAGCAGTCTCAAACTTACAGGGGACAATGAGCAGTTCTTC.

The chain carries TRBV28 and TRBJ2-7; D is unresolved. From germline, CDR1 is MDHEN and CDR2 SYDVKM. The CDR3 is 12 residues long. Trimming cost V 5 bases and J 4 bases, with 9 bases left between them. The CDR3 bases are TGTGCCAGCAGTGACACAGAATACGAGCAGTACTTC. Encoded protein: CASSDTEYEQYF.

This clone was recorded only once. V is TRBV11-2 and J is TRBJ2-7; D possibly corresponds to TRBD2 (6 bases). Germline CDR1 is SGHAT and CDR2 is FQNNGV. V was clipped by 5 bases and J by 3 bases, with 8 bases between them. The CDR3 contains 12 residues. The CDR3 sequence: CASSVGGYEQYF. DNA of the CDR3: TGTGCCAGCAGCGTGGGGGGCTACGAGCAGTACTTC.

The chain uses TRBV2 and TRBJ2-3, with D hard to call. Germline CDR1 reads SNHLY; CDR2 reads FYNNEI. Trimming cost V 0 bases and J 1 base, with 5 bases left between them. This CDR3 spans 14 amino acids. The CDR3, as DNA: TGTGCCAGCAGTGAAGCGGCAGGCACAGATACGCAGTATTTT. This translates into CASSEAAGTDTQYF.

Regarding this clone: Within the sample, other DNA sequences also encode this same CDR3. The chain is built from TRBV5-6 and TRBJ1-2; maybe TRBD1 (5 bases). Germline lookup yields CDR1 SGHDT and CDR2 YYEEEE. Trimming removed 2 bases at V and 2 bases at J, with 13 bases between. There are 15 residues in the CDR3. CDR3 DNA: TGTGCCAGCAGCTTAGAATTCGCAGGGAACTATGGCTACACCTTC. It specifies CASSLEFAGNYGYTF.